What follows are 20 T cell receptor beta chains derived from one specimen sequenced in a study of T cell repertoires in cytomegalovirus infection. TCRdb reprocessed the reads via MiXCR and lists one record per CDR3 protein. Among about 440,000 distinct CDR3 sequences listed, approximately 31% were seen once. Sequences were obtained from PBMCs. The receptors were sampled from a human donor in good health (CMV status not recorded). Some clones in this sample may be carry-over from other donors' samples.

At least ten counts were recorded for this clonotype. The chain joins TRBV7-8 to TRBJ1-6, with TRBD1 matching 7 bases. With 1 base clipped from V and 0 bases from J, the junction kept 9 bases outside the gene matches. CDR1 is SGHVS, CDR2 FQNEAQ, per germline. The CDR3 extends over 19 amino acids. In DNA, the CDR3 is TGTGCCAGCAGCTTAGGAAGTTGGGCAGGGGGCTCCTATAATTCACCCCTCCACTTT. Translating gives CASSLGSWAGGSYNSPLHF.

V and J are TRBV5-4 and TRBJ2-3; tentatively, D is TRBD1 (6 bases). The CDR3 has 14 residues. Germline V lookup: CDR1 SGHNT, CDR2 YYREEE (reference sequence). V was trimmed by 4 bases and J by 4 bases, leaving 13 bases between them. The CDR3 loop reads CASSPDRSADTQYF. CDR3 DNA sequence: TGTGCCAGCAGCCCCGACAGGAGCGCAGATACGCAGTATTTT.

For this clonotype: Just one base apart from a much larger clone, this may be a read error. The rearrangement joins TRBV7-2 to TRBJ2-7, with TRBD2 as a possible D gene (5 bases). The CDR3 extends over 13 amino acids. Germline V gene data show CDR1 as SGHTA and CDR2 as FQGNSA. V lost 9 bases and J lost 6, with 18 bases in between. CDR3 sequence reads: CARSGNSGFEQYF. Here the CDR3 DNA reads TGTGCCAGAAGCGGTAACAGTGGTTTCGAGCAGTACTTC.

The V and J genes are TRBV5-1 and TRBJ1-3, with TRBD1 matching 11 bases. In germline, CDR1 is SGHRS, CDR2 YFSETQ. The CDR3 totals 15 residues. Trimming took 3 bases from V and 2 from J; bases not matched to a gene: 1. The CDR3 DNA follows: TGCGCCAGCAGCTGGACAGGGGGCACTGGAAACACCATATATTTT. This encodes CASSWTGGTGNTIYF.

The chain links TRBV19 to TRBJ2-1, with a possible D match to TRBD2 (6 bases). Germline V gene lookup returns CDR1 LNHDA and CDR2 SQIVND (reference sequence). The CDR3 extends over 15 amino acids. With 4 bases removed from V and 5 bases from J, the gap between germline ends came to 15 bases. CDR3: CASSRGTGLHNEQFF. The CDR3 region has the DNA TGTGCCAGTAGTAGGGGGACCGGACTACACAATGAGCAGTTCTTC.

The rearrangement uses TRBV5-4 and TRBJ2-1, with D tentatively TRBD2 (6 bases). Trimming left V 2 bases short and J 8 bases short, with 11 bases between. Per the germline V gene, CDR1 is SGHNT and CDR2 is YYREEE (reference sequence). The CDR3 is 13 residues long. The CDR3 DNA sequence: TGTGCCAGCAGCTTCCAGGGAGGTTATGAGCAGTTCTTC. It is translated as CASSFQGGYEQFF.

This clonotype was counted a few times. V is TRBV7-8 and J is TRBJ1-2, with 8 bases identical to TRBD1. The CDR3 covers 12 residues. Trimming at V came to 3 bases and at J to 8 bases, leaving 2 bases not matched to a gene. CDR1 and CDR2 (germline): SGHVS, FQNEAQ. The CDR3 DNA is TGTGCCAGCAGCTTGGACAGGGAAGGCTACACCTTC. It is translated as CASSLDREGYTF.

This chain joins TRBV12-3 or TRBV12-4 and TRBJ2-5, with D uncertain. Between the trimmed V and J ends, which lost 2 bases and 1 base, there was a span of 11 bases. The CDR3 runs to 15 residues. The CDR3 sequence is CASSLWWGSQETQYF. The CDR3 DNA sequence: TGTGCCAGCAGTTTATGGTGGGGTAGCCAAGAGACCCAGTACTTC.

The genes are TRBV7-6 and TRBJ2-2, with D unclear. Trimming took 0 bases from V and 1 from J, leaving 15 bases between them. The CDR3 contains 18 residues. Germline V gene data show CDR1 as SGHVS and CDR2 as FNYEAQ. CDR3 sequence: CASSLALTTLLNTGELFF. The CDR3 nucleotides are TGTGCCAGCAGCTTAGCCTTGACCACCCTCTTGAACACCGGGGAGCTGTTTTTT.

This clonotype was seen repeatedly, ten times or more. The V call is TRBV7-2, the J call TRBJ1-1; D perhaps matches TRBD1 (6 bases). The CDR3 extends over 17 amino acids. Germline loops: CDR1 SGHTA, CDR2 FQGNSA. Trimming removed 1 base from V and 0 bases from J, with 15 bases in between. DNA of the CDR3: TGTGCCAGCAGCTTAGGGTTGGGAGGACAGATGAACACTGAAGCTTTCTTT. Amino acid sequence: CASSLGLGGQMNTEAFF.

This clonotype was observed a handful of times. The chain couples TRBV4-1 to TRBJ2-3; D remains ambiguous. Germline lookup yields CDR1 MGHRA and CDR2 YSYEKL. Between the trimmed V and J ends, which lost 5 bases and 4 bases, there was a span of 16 bases. The CDR3 is 15 amino acids. The CDR3 DNA is TGCGCCAGCAGCGGCGAGTGGGCTATCCCAGATACGCAGTATTTT. Protein sequence: CASSGEWAIPDTQYF.

This clonotype came up many times. The rearrangement uses TRBV7-2 and TRBJ1-1; no reliable D call. CDR1 and CDR2 from the germline V gene are SGHTA and FQGNSA. V dropped 0 bases and J dropped 9 bases, with 11 bases sitting between them. The CDR3 has 13 amino acids. Here the CDR3 reads CASSLAGSGKAFF. CDR3 sequence (DNA): TGTGCCAGCAGCTTAGCAGGATCGGGGAAAGCTTTCTTT.

This clonotype has ten or more counts. The chain joins TRBV4-3 to TRBJ2-6, with TRBD1 matching 8 bases. This CDR3 has 16 residues. Trimming removed 1 base from V and 4 bases from J; junction bases left unmatched: 3. CDR1 LGHNA and CDR2 YSLEER come from the germline V gene. The CDR3 here is CASSQGTGTGANVLTF. CDR3 DNA sequence: TGCGCCAGCAGCCAAGGGACAGGGACGGGGGCCAACGTCCTGACTTTC.

The chain has TRBV11-2 and TRBJ2-3; the D is unclear. The CDR3 runs 14 residues. Trimming stripped 7 bases from V and 0 bases from J, with 11 bases between. CDR1 and CDR2 from the germline V gene are SGHAT and FQNNGV. The CDR3 nucleotides read TGTGCCAGCACCAAAGGGCCTAGCACAGATACGCAGTATTTT. Residues: CASTKGPSTDTQYF.

This clonotype was picked up many times. The chain links TRBV28 to TRBJ1-2, with TRBD1 identical over 9 bases. This CDR3 is built from 15 residues. CDR1 is MDHEN, CDR2 SYDVKM, per germline. V lost 2 bases, J lost 2 bases, and 3 bases stayed unmatched. CDR3 sequence reads: CASSLNGQGNYGYTF. The CDR3 nucleotides read TGTGCCAGCAGTTTAAACGGACAGGGGAACTATGGCTACACCTTC.

The chain links TRBV7-6 to TRBJ1-4, with D perhaps TRBD1 (5 bases). Germline V gives CDR1 SGHVS, CDR2 FNYEAQ. The CDR3 consists of 14 residues. V lost 0 bases to trimming and J lost 6 bases, with 8 bases between them. The CDR3 DNA sequence: TGTGCCAGCAGCTTAGCGGGGCCGGATGAAAAACTGTTTTTT. Its translation is CASSLAGPDEKLFF.

A few counts support this clonotype. The chain combines TRBV6-2 or TRBV6-3 with TRBJ1-5; D gene unclear. In germline, CDR1 is MNHEY, CDR2 SVGEGT. The CDR3 covers 16 residues. Trimming pared 2 bases from V and 9 bases from J, leaving 20 bases between. Here the CDR3 reads CASSYGLIRTEGPQHF. In DNA form, the CDR3 reads TGTGCCAGCAGTTACGGCCTAATCAGAACTGAAGGGCCCCAGCATTTT.

In this sample, this clonotype turned up once. The chain couples TRBV20-1 to TRBJ1-4; D gene uncertain. Trimming took off 5 bases at V and 0 bases at J, with 10 bases between the two ends. Germline lookup yields CDR1 DFQATT and CDR2 SNEGSKA (reference sequence). The CDR3 is 14 amino acids. The CDR3 DNA reads TGCAGTGCTGTGAGCGGCGCAACTAATGAAAAACTGTTTTTT. It codes for CSAVSGATNEKLFF.

The rearrangement uses TRBV24-1 and TRBJ2-1; 8 bases match TRBD1. CDR3 length: 16 residues. The V gene's germline CDR1 is KGHDR and CDR2 SFDVKD. V shed 4 bases, J shed 0 bases, and the junction held 4 bases outside the gene matches. In nucleotides, the CDR3 is TGTGCCACCAGTGACCAGACAGGGGTCTCCTACAATGAGCAGTTCTTC. It translates to CATSDQTGVSYNEQFF.

With regard to this clonotype: A much larger clone is a single base away; this may be a read error. The rearrangement uses TRBV4-2 and TRBJ2-7, with D perhaps TRBD1 (6 bases). The CDR3 loop spans 16 amino acids. The germline gives CDR1 LGHNA, CDR2 YNFKEQ. CDR3 region: CASSQSQGRGPYEQSF. The DNA for the CDR3 is TGTGCCAGCAGCCAAAGTCAGGGCAGGGGCCCCTACGAGCAGTCCTTC.